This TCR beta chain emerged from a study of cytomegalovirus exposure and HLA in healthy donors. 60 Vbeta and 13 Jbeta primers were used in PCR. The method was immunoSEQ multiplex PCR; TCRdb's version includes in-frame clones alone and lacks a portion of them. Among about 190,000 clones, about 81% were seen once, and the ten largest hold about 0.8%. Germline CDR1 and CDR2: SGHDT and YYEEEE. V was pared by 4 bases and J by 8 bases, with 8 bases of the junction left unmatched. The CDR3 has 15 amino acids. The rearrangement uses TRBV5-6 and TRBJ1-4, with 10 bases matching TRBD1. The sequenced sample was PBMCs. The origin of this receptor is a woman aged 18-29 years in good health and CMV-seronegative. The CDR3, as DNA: TGTGCCAGCAGCCTGACCGGGACAGGGGTAGAAAAACTGTTTTTT. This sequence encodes CASSLTGTGVEKLFF.